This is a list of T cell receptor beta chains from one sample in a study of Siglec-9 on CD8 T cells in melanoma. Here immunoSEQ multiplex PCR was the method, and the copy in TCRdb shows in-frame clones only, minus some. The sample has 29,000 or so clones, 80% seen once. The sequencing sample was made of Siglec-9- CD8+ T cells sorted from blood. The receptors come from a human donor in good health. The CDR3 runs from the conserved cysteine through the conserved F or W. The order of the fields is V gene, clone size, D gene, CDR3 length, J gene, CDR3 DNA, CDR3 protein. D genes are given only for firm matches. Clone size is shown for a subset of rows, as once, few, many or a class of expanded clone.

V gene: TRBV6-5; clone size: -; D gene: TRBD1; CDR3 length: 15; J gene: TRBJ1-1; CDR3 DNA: TGTGCCAGCAGAATCTCCGGGACAGGGAAGACTGAAGCTTTCTTT; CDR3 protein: CASRISGTGKTEAFF
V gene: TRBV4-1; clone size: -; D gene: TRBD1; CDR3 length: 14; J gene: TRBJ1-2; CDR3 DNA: TGCGCCAGCAGCCAAGACAGGGGGAACTATGGCTACACCTTC; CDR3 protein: CASSQDRGNYGYTF
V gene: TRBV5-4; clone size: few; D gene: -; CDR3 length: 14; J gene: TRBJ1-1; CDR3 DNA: TGTGCCAGCAGCTTCGGGGGCGGCGGCACTGAAGCTTTCTTT; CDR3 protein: CASSFGGGGTEAFF
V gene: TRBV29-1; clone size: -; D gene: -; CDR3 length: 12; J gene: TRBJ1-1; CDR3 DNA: TGCAGCGTTGCCGGGTACGACACTGAAGCTTTCTTT; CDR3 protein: CSVAGYDTEAFF
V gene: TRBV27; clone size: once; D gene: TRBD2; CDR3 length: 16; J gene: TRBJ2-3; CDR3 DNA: TGTGCCAGCAGTTTGGGCCTAGCGGGGGTCTTGGATACGCAGTATTTT; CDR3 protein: CASSLGLAGVLDTQYF
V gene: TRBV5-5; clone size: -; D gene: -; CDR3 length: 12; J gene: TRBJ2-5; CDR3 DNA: TGTGCCAGCAGCTTGTGGGGTGAGACCCAGTACTTC; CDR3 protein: CASSLWGETQYF
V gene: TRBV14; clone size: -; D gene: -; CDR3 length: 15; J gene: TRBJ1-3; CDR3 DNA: TGTGCCAGCAGCCAAGCTGGGGGCTCTGGAAACACCATATATTTT; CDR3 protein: CASSQAGGSGNTIYF
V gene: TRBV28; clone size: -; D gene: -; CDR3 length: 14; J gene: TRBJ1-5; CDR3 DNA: TGTGCCAGCAGTTTATTACAGGGTGGTCAGCCCCAGCATTTT; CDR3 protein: CASSLLQGGQPQHF
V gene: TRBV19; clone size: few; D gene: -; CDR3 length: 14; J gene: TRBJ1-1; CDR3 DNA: TGTGCCAGTAGTATAGAGGAAACGCCACATGAAGCTTTCTTT; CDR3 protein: CASSIEETPHEAFF
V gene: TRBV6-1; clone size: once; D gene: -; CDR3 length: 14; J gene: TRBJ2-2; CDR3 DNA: TGTGCCAGCAGTGAAGACCCAGACACCGGGGAGCTGTTTTTT; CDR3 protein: CASSEDPDTGELFF
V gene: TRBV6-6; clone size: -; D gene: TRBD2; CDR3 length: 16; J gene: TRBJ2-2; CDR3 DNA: TGTGCCAGCAGCTACATAGCGGGAGGGAACACCGGGGAGCTGTTTTTT; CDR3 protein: CASSYIAGGNTGELFF
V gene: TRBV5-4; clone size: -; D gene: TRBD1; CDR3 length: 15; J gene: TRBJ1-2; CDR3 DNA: TGTGCCAGCAGCTTTAGACTAACAGGGGTGGATGGCTACACCTTC; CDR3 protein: CASSFRLTGVDGYTF
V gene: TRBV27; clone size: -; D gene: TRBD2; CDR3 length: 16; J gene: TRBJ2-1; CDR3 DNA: TGTGCCAGCAGTCACAATAGCGGGAACTCCTACAATGAGCAGTTCTTC; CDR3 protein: CASSHNSGNSYNEQFF
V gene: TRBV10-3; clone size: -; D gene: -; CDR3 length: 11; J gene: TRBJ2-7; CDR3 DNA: TGTGCCACCGGGTCGGGCCACGAGCAGTACTTC; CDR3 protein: CATGSGHEQYF
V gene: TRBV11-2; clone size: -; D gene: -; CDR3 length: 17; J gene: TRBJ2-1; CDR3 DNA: TGTGCCAGCAGCTTAGTGTTGGCGGACCAACCCTACAATGAGCAGTTCTTC; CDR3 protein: CASSLVLADQPYNEQFF
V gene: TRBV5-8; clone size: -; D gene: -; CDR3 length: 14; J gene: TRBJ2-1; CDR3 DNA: TGTGCCAGCAGCCACCTGGATGGGCCAGTTGAGCAGTTCTTC; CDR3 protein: CASSHLDGPVEQFF
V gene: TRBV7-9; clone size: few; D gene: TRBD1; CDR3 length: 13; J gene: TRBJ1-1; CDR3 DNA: TGTGCCAGCAAGGGACAGCCGAACACTGAAGCTTTCTTT; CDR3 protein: CASKGQPNTEAFF
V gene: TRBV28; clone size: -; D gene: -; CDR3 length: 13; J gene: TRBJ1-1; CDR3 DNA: TGTGCCAGCACCTTAATCGTGGGCTCTGAAGCTTTCTTT; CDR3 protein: CASTLIVGSEAFF
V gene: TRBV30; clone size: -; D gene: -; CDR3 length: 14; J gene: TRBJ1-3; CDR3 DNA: TGTGCCTCCAACAGGGAGTACTCTGGAAACACCATATATTTT; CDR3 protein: CASNREYSGNTIYF
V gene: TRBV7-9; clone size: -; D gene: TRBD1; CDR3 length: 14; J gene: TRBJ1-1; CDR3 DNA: TGTGCCAGCAGCGCAACAGGGGGGAACACTGAAGCTTTCTTT; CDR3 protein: CASSATGGNTEAFF
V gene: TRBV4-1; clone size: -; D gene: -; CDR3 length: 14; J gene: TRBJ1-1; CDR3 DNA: TGCGCCAGCAGGCCCGCTGCGGGGAACACTGAAGCTTTCTTT; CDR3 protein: CASRPAAGNTEAFF
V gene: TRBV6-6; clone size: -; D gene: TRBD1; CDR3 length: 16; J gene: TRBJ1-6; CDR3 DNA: TGTGCCAGCAGTTACCTCCCGACAGGGTATAATTCACCCCTCCACTTT; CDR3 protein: CASSYLPTGYNSPLHF
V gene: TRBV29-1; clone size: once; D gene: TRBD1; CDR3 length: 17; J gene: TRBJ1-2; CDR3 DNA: TGCAGCGTTGAAGTCTGGGACAGGGAACCGACCGACTATGGCTACACCTTC; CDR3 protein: CSVEVWDREPTDYGYTF
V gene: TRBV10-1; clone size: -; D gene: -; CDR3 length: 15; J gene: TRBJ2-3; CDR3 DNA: TGCGCCAGCAGTGAGATAGCGGACAGCACAGATACGCAGTATTTT; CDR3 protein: CASSEIADSTDTQYF
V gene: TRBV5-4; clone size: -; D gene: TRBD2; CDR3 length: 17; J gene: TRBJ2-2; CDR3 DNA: TGTGCCAGCAGCCCGGGACTAGCGGGAGGTAGCAGCGGGGAGCTGTTTTTT; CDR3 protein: CASSPGLAGGSSGELFF
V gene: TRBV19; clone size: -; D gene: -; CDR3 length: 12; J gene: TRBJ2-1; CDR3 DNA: TGTGCCAGTAGTCCAGACATCAATGAGCAGTTCTTC; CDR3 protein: CASSPDINEQFF
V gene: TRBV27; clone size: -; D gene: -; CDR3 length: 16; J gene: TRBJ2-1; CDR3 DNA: TGTGCCAGCAGTTTATCGATGGCAAGCGGCTACAATGAGCAGTTCTTC; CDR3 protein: CASSLSMASGYNEQFF
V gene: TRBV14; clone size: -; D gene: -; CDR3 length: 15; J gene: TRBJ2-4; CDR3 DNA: TGTGCCAGCAGCCACTCCCGGAGAGCCAAAAACATTCAGTACTTC; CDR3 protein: CASSHSRRAKNIQYF
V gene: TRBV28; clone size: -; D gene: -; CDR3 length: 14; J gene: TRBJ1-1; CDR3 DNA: TGTGCCAGCACCCTAACAGGGAGAGGGACTGAAGCTTTCTTT; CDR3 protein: CASTLTGRGTEAFF
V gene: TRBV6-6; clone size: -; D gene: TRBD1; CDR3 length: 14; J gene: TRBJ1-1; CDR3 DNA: TGTGCCAGCAGTGCCGGACAGGTGAACACTGAAGCTTTCTTT; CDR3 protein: CASSAGQVNTEAFF
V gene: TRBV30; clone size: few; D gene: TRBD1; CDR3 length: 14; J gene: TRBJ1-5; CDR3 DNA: TGTGCCTGGAGCCCGACAGGGGCAGGTCAGCCCCAGCATTTT; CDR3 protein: CAWSPTGAGQPQHF
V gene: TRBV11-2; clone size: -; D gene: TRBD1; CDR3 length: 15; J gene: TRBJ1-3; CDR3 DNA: TGTGCCAGCAGCTCCGGGACAGGGGGTGGAAACACCATATATTTT; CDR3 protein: CASSSGTGGGNTIYF
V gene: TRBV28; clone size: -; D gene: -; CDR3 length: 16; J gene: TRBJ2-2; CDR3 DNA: TGTGCCAGCACCTTAGGTGCGGGGGCCAGCACCGGGGAGCTGTTTTTT; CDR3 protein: CASTLGAGASTGELFF
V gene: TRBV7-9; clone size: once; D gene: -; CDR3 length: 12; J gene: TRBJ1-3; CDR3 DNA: TGTGCCAGCAGCTTAGCGTCGGACTTTGGGTATTTT; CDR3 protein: CASSLASDFGYF
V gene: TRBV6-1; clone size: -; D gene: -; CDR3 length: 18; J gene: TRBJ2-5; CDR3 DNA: TGTGCCAGCAGTGGAGACAGAGCCCGGATAGAATACCAAGAGACCCAGTACTTC; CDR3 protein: CASSGDRARIEYQETQYF
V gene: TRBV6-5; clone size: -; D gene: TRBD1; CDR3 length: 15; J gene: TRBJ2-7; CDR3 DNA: TGTGCCAGCAGTAACCGGGACAGGCCACCCTACGAGCAGTACTTC; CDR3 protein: CASSNRDRPPYEQYF